The 10 T cell receptor beta chains reported below all come from one sample, sequenced in a study of cytomegalovirus exposure and HLA in healthy donors. PCR was performed using 60 Vbeta and 13 Jbeta primers. The repertoire was sequenced with immunoSEQ multiplex PCR; TCRdb's copy has only in-frame clones and lacks some. This sample has roughly 180,000 clones, with more than 70% found just once. Sequenced sample: PBMCs. Receptor source: a woman aged 50 to 60 in good health and CMV-seropositive.

V and J are TRBV7-2 and TRBJ1-5; TRBD1 agrees at 7 bases. From germline, CDR1 is SGHTA and CDR2 FQGNSA. The CDR3 length is 16 residues. The J segment lost 4 bases and the V segment lost 3 bases, leaving 9 bases of the junction unmatched. CDR3 residues: CASSLRSGTANQPQHF. CDR3 nucleotides: TGTGCCAGCAGCTTGCGCTCCGGGACAGCAAATCAGCCCCAGCATTTT.

The rearrangement links TRBV7-2 to TRBJ2-3; 7 positions match TRBD1. Germline V gene lookup returns CDR1 SGHTA and CDR2 FQGNSA. The CDR3 spans 14 residues. V lost 5 bases and J lost 4; bases outside the gene matches: 6. Written as DNA, the CDR3 is TGTGCCAGCAGCCACGGACAGGAGGCAGATACGCAGTATTTT. It specifies CASSHGQEADTQYF.

This chain joins TRBV30 and TRBJ2-1; TRBD2 matches at 8 bases. CDR1 is GTSNPN, CDR2 SVGIG, per germline (reference sequence). CDR3 size: 14 residues. The ends lost 3 bases at V and 2 bases at J; junction bases unmatched: 3. The CDR3 loop is CAWRGAGAYNEQFF. The CDR3 DNA reads as TGTGCCTGGAGAGGAGCGGGGGCCTACAATGAGCAGTTCTTC.

The J gene is TRBJ2-5, the V gene TRBV6-4; 11 positions match TRBD2. Unmatched junction bases numbered 15, after V lost 0 bases and J lost 6 bases. This CDR3 has 19 residues. Per the germline V gene, CDR1 is MRHNA and CDR2 is SNTAGT. CDR3 DNA sequence: TGTGCCAGCAGTGACTCGAAGGTACTAGCGGGAGCCGGGCAGAAGACCCAGTACTTC. Translating gives CASSDSKVLAGAGQKTQYF.

The CDR3 loop reads CASSTETGPYEQYF. The CDR3 region has the DNA TGTGCCAGCAGCACAGAAACAGGGCCCTACGAGCAGTACTTC. The chain combines TRBV7-2 with TRBJ2-7; D perhaps matches TRBD1 (6 bases). Deletions cut 5 bases from V and 2 bases from J, with 13 bases between. This CDR3 is built from 14 residues. CDR1 and CDR2 from the germline V gene are SGHTA and FQGNSA.

The gene calls are TRBV28 and TRBJ1-5, with 7 bases aligning to TRBD1. CDR3 length: 15 amino acids. Unmatched junction bases numbered 5, after V lost 5 bases and J lost 1 base. Germline CDR1 reads MDHEN; CDR2 reads SYDVKM. In nucleotides, the CDR3 is TGTGCCAGCAGTAAGGGGGCGGTGAGCAATCAGCCCCAGCATTTT. This sequence encodes CASSKGAVSNQPQHF.

The J gene is TRBJ2-3, the V gene TRBV6-6, with D perhaps matching TRBD2 (7 bases). Per germline, CDR1 MNHNY and CDR2 SVGAGI (reference sequence). V lost 2 bases and J lost 5, with 14 bases in between. The CDR3 loop spans 15 amino acids. In DNA form, the CDR3 reads TGTGCCAGCAGTTACGCGGGGGCGACAGGAGATACGCAGTATTTT. It codes for CASSYAGATGDTQYF.

The chain uses TRBV5-1 and TRBJ2-7; 8 bases align to TRBD1. V shed 4 bases, J shed 3 bases, and the junction held 3 bases outside the gene matches. This CDR3 is built from 13 residues. In germline, CDR1 is SGHRS, CDR2 YFSETQ. The CDR3 region is CASSHGQGYEQYF. The CDR3 region has the DNA TGCGCCAGCAGCCACGGACAGGGCTACGAGCAGTACTTC. Supplemented by reference TRBV5-1 and TRBJ2-7, the full variable domain reads KAGVTQTPRYLIKTRGQQVTLSCSPISGHRSVSWYQQTPGQGLQFLFEYFSETQRNKGNFPGRFSGRQFSNSRSEMNVSTLELGDSALYLCASSHGQGYEQYFGPGTRLTVT.

This rearrangement joins TRBV30 to TRBJ2-7, with 7 bases fitting TRBD1. CDR1 is GTSNPN, CDR2 SVGIG, per germline (reference sequence). The ends lost 6 bases at V and 6 bases at J; junction bases unmatched: 8. The CDR3 extends over 12 amino acids. The CDR3 sequence is CACRRDSGEQYF. CDR3 nucleotide sequence: TGTGCCTGCCGCCGGGACAGTGGCGAGCAGTACTTC.

V is TRBV7-2 and J is TRBJ2-5; D possibly corresponds to TRBD1 (5 bases). Per the germline V gene, CDR1 is SGHTA and CDR2 is FQGNSA. This CDR3 comprises 14 residues. V lost 3 bases and J lost 1, with 9 bases in between. Written as DNA, the CDR3 is TGTGCCAGCAGCTTGGGAAGGGGCCAAGAGACCCAGTACTTC. Its translation is CASSLGRGQETQYF.